This passage covers 30 T cell receptor beta chains from one sample sequenced in a study of cytomegalovirus exposure and HLA in healthy donors. In the PCR, 60 Vbeta and 13 Jbeta primers were used. Sequenced by immunoSEQ multiplex PCR; TCRdb stores in-frame clones only, minus some. The sample has 100,000 to 150,000 clones; less than 80% are singletons. Material for sequencing was PBMCs. These receptors originate from a woman aged 50 to 65 in good health and CMV-seronegative.

This rearrangement joins TRBV11-2 to TRBJ2-5; D is possibly TRBD1 (6 bases). V dropped 2 bases and J dropped 2 bases, with 18 bases sitting between them. The CDR3 sequence is 17 residues long. The V gene's germline CDR1 is SGHAT and CDR2 FQNNGV. The CDR3 protein is CASSLTWPMGAQETQYF. The CDR3, as DNA: TGTGCCAGCAGCTTAACGTGGCCGATGGGGGCGCAAGAGACCCAGTACTTC.

The chain joins TRBV29-1 to TRBJ1-5; D remains ambiguous. Germline V gene lookup returns CDR1 SQVTM and CDR2 ANQGSEA. This CDR3 spans 12 amino acids. The V gene lost 7 bases and the J gene lost 7 bases, with 14 bases spanning the gap. CDR3 in DNA: TGCAGCGGCGGGGAGCCGGAGCAGCCCCAGCATTTT. Protein sequence: CSGGEPEQPQHF. The full variable domain, rest sourced from reference TRBV29-1 and TRBJ1-5, is SAVISQKPSRDICQRGTSLTIQCQVDSQVTMMFWYRQQPGQSLTLIATANQGSEATYESGFVIDKFPISRPNLTFSTLTVSNMSPEDSSIYLCSGGEPEQPQHFGDGTRLSIL.

This clone was counted between two and nine times. The chain is built from TRBV27 and TRBJ1-2; D not certain. The CDR3 extends over 15 amino acids. Germline CDR1 and CDR2: MNHEY and SMNVEV (reference sequence). V was shortened by 5 bases and J by 3 bases, with 16 bases between the two germline ends. CDR3 loop: CASSPGLATHYGYTF. The CDR3, as DNA: TGTGCCAGCAGTCCTGGGTTAGCAACCCACTATGGCTACACCTTC.

This chain links TRBV27 with TRBJ1-1; D ambiguous. Germline loops: CDR1 MNHEY, CDR2 SMNVEV (reference sequence). Trimming took 0 bases from V and 4 from J, leaving 6 bases between them. The CDR3 spans 13 residues. CDR3 sequence (DNA): TGTGCCAGCAGTTTATCGGGGAGCACTGAAGCTTTCTTT. Translation gives CASSLSGSTEAFF.

J is TRBJ1-1 and V is TRBV19; maybe TRBD1 (6 bases). Looked up from germline, CDR1 is LNHDA and CDR2 is SQIVND (reference sequence). Deletions cut 10 bases from V and 1 base from J, with 13 bases between. The CDR3 runs 13 residues. The CDR3 loop reads CAIRQQGNTEAFF. CDR3 nucleotide sequence: TGTGCCATTCGCCAACAGGGGAACACTGAAGCTTTCTTT.

This rearrangement joins TRBV19 to TRBJ2-3; 11 bases map to TRBD2. With 7 bases clipped from V and 2 bases from J, the junction kept 8 bases outside the gene matches. CDR3 length: 16 residues. Germline V gives CDR1 LNHDA, CDR2 SQIVND (reference sequence). CDR3 protein: CASIPGGLADTDTQYF. The DNA of the CDR3 is TGTGCCAGTATCCCCGGGGGACTAGCGGACACAGATACGCAGTATTTT.

The chain has TRBV7-9 and TRBJ2-7; TRBD1 agrees at 8 bases. V shed 4 bases and J 3 bases; nucleotides not matched to a gene: 14. The CDR3 contains 17 residues. Germline values: CDR1 SEHNR, CDR2 FQNEAQ (reference sequence). CDR3 bases: TGTGCCAGCAGCTATCCACCAGGCAGGGGGCTTGGCTACGAGCAGTACTTC. It specifies CASSYPPGRGLGYEQYF.

The gene calls are TRBV7-9 and TRBJ1-5; TRBD1 is a possible D gene (5 bases). CDR1 SEHNR and CDR2 FQNEAQ come from the germline V gene (reference sequence). With 1 base removed from V and 3 bases from J, the gap between germline ends came to 22 bases. The CDR3 runs to 19 residues. CDR3 in DNA: TGTGCCAGCAGCTTAGGCCATGGAAGGACCGGGGGAGACAATCAGCCCCAGCATTTT. It specifies CASSLGHGRTGGDNQPQHF.

Details on this clone: Sequence at one end of the junction differs from germline and may be a read error. The gene calls are TRBV7-9 and TRBJ2-3; TRBD2 agrees at 10 bases. The CDR3 is 16 amino acids. CDR1 and CDR2 from the germline V gene are SEHNR and FQNEAQ (reference sequence). The CDR3 nucleotides read TGTTCCAGCAGCAAAGCTAGCGGGAGTGGAGCAGATACGCAGTATTTT. This translates into CSSSKASGSGADTQYF.

The chain links TRBV5-1 to TRBJ2-1; the match to TRBD1 covers 11 bases. The CDR3 is made up of 15 amino acids. Germline-derived CDR1 and CDR2 are SGHRS and YFSETQ. J was trimmed by 7 bases and V by 4 bases; bases with no gene match: 7. The CDR3: CASSPGQGAQNEQFF. CDR3 bases: TGCGCCAGCAGCCCTGGACAGGGGGCGCAAAATGAGCAGTTCTTC.

The chain joins TRBV7-8 to TRBJ1-4; the match to TRBD1 covers 7 bases. The CDR3 is made up of 18 amino acids. Trimming removed 3 bases from V and 4 bases from J; junction bases left unmatched: 14. The germline CDR1 and CDR2 sequences are SGHVS and FQNEAQ. CDR3 sequence (DNA): TGTGCCAGCAGCTTCAGCTGGACAGGCCCTCCTCTTAATGAAAAACTGTTTTTT. It encodes CASSFSWTGPPLNEKLFF. Using reference TRBV7-8 and TRBJ1-4 for the parts outside the CDR3, the full variable domain is GAGVSQSPRYKVAKRGQDVALRCDPISGHVSLFWYQQALGQGPEFLTYFQNEAQLDKSGLPSDRFFAERPEGSVSTLKIQRTQQEDSAVYLCASSFSWTGPPLNEKLFFGSGTQLSVL.

The V gene is TRBV10-3, the J gene TRBJ2-3, with D possibly matching TRBD1 (5 bases). The V gene lost 4 bases and the J gene lost 4 bases, with 18 bases spanning the gap. In germline, CDR1 is ENHRY, CDR2 SYGVKD. This CDR3 is built from 16 residues. CDR3 sequence: CAISGSTALGADTQYF. The CDR3 DNA sequence: TGTGCCATCAGTGGTTCAACGGCTCTAGGGGCAGATACGCAGTATTTT.

The chain couples TRBV19 to TRBJ1-2; D is possibly TRBD1 (6 bases). CDR3 length: 14 residues. CDR1 is LNHDA, CDR2 SQIVND, per germline (reference sequence). The V gene lost 6 bases and the J gene lost 2 bases, with 13 bases spanning the gap. The CDR3 nucleotides are TGTGCCAGTAGACCGGGACAAACGAACTATGGCTACACCTTC. Its protein product is CASRPGQTNYGYTF.

The V gene is TRBV10-3, the J gene TRBJ2-7; no firm D call. This CDR3 spans 12 amino acids. V was cut by 0 bases and J by 2 bases, with 2 bases left in between. Germline lookup yields CDR1 ENHRY and CDR2 SYGVKD. This CDR3 is CAISESTYEQYF. The DNA for the CDR3 is TGTGCCATCAGTGAGTCCACCTACGAGCAGTACTTC.

This chain connects TRBV13 to TRBJ2-2; 13 nucleotides align to TRBD2. This CDR3 contains 17 residues. Germline V gene data show CDR1 as PRHDT and CDR2 as FYEKMQ (reference sequence). With V trimmed by 0 bases and J by 6 bases, 4 bases remained unmatched. The CDR3 loop reads CASSLGTLAGGPGELFF. CDR3 DNA: TGTGCCAGCAGCTTAGGAACACTAGCGGGAGGGCCCGGGGAGCTGTTTTTT.

The chain links TRBV14 to TRBJ1-2; maybe TRBD1 (6 bases). Trimming pared 0 bases from V and 8 bases from J, leaving 16 bases between. The length of the CDR3 is 15 residues. CDR1 and CDR2 (germline): SGHDN, FVKESK. The CDR3 loop is CASSQDFGQTLGYTF. The DNA for the CDR3 is TGTGCCAGCAGCCAAGATTTCGGACAGACCCTAGGCTACACCTTC.

The J gene is TRBJ1-5, the V gene TRBV28; the D gene is possibly TRBD1 (6 bases). The CDR3 has 13 amino acids. Germline lookup yields CDR1 MDHEN and CDR2 SYDVKM. Trimming pared 6 bases from V and 4 bases from J, leaving 10 bases between. The chain's CDR3 is CASRPTGNQPQHF. Here the CDR3 DNA reads TGTGCCAGCAGACCAACAGGGAATCAGCCCCAGCATTTT.

This sequence joins TRBV5-6 and TRBJ1-2; 8 nucleotides align to TRBD1. The germline gives CDR1 SGHDT, CDR2 YYEEEE. This CDR3 spans 16 amino acids. V lost 3 bases and J lost 2; bases outside the gene matches: 9. The CDR3: CASSSPGTGLNYGYTF. Here the CDR3 DNA reads TGTGCCAGCAGCTCCCCCGGGACAGGTTTGAACTATGGCTACACCTTC.

The chain recombines TRBV14 with TRBJ2-2; 9 nucleotides agree with TRBD1. J gave up 6 bases and V 5 bases, and 10 bases lay outside the gene matches. The CDR3 is made up of 16 amino acids. Germline V gene data show CDR1 as SGHDN and CDR2 as FVKESK. For the CDR3, the DNA is TGTGCCAGCAGCACCCGACAGGGGGGCCCCCCCGGGGAGCTGTTTTTT. Translated: CASSTRQGGPPGELFF.

The chain links TRBV6-5 to TRBJ1-4; a weak D match, TRBD1 (6 bases). The germline CDR1 and CDR2 sequences are MNHEY and SVGAGI. This CDR3 has 14 residues. Trimming took off 7 bases at V and 8 bases at J, with 17 bases between the two ends. The CDR3 sequence: CASKQGTTQEKLFF. The CDR3 nucleotides read TGTGCCAGCAAACAGGGCACAACGCAAGAAAAACTGTTTTTT.

The CDR3 DNA follows: TGTGCCAGCAGACTCGGGGGACCGCAGTTCTTC. Its translation is CASRLGGPQFF. This rearrangement joins TRBV7-4 to TRBJ2-1, with a tentative D call TRBD2 (6 bases). The CDR3 spans 11 residues. V gave up 6 bases and J gave up 12 bases, with 12 bases separating them. Per the germline V gene, CDR1 is SGHVT and CDR2 is SQSDAQ.

The chain is built from TRBV7-2 and TRBJ2-5; 8 bases line up with TRBD1. The end of the DNA fits TRBJ2-7 better, so the J call may be wrong. CDR1 is SGHTA and CDR2 is FQGNSA in the germline V gene. The CDR3 spans 14 residues. DNA for the CDR3: TGTGCCAGCAGCTTAGCGACAGGGGCAAACGAGCAGTACTTC. This encodes CASSLATGANEQYF.

The chain is built from TRBV5-1 and TRBJ2-7; D gene unclear. This CDR3 comprises 15 residues. V was clipped by 0 bases and J by 0 bases, with 10 bases between them. Germline V gene sequence: CDR1 SGHRS, CDR2 YFSETQ. The CDR3 protein is CASSLATVTSYEQYF. In DNA, the CDR3 is TGCGCCAGCAGCTTGGCCACAGTTACCTCCTACGAGCAGTACTTC.

This clone was seen more than once but under ten times. V gene TRBV5-6 combines with J gene TRBJ1-2; D not resolved. This CDR3 region has 13 residues. V lost 0 bases and J lost 5, with 8 bases in between. Germline V gene lookup returns CDR1 SGHDT and CDR2 YYEEEE. CDR3 in amino acids: CASSLDPGYGYTF. CDR3 sequence (DNA): TGTGCCAGCAGCTTGGATCCGGGGTATGGCTACACCTTC.

The chain employs TRBV15 and TRBJ2-7; perhaps TRBD1 as D (6 bases). CDR1 and CDR2 (germline): LNHNV, YYDKDF (reference sequence). Trimming shortened V by 1 base and J by 8 bases, and 18 bases separated the two germline ends. The CDR3 is made up of 15 amino acids. CDR3 in amino acids: CATSRAPGVGSKQYF. CDR3 nucleotides: TGTGCCACCAGCAGAGCCCCAGGGGTGGGGTCAAAGCAGTACTTC.

The rearrangement uses TRBV25-1 and TRBJ2-5; tentatively, D is TRBD2 (6 bases). V shed 0 bases and J shed 11 bases, with 7 bases lying between them. This CDR3 contains 11 residues. CDR1 and CDR2 (germline): MGHDK, SYGVNS. The CDR3 reads CASSEYGGQYF. The CDR3 DNA sequence: TGTGCCAGCAGTGAATATGGGGGGCAGTACTTC.

The J gene is TRBJ2-7, the V gene TRBV27; TRBD2 aligns across 7 bases. This CDR3 region has 15 residues. Trimming at V came to 8 bases and at J to 2 bases, leaving 12 bases not matched to a gene. Per germline, CDR1 MNHEY and CDR2 SMNVEV (reference sequence). CDR3 in amino acids: CASCRVGGSPYEQYF. CDR3 DNA: TGTGCCAGCTGTAGGGTCGGGGGGAGCCCCTACGAGCAGTACTTC.

This chain connects TRBV10-3 to TRBJ1-3; D gene ambiguous. Between the trimmed V and J ends, which lost 9 bases and 0 bases, there was a span of 15 bases. Germline assignment: CDR1 ENHRY and CDR2 SYGVKD. The CDR3 is made up of 15 amino acids. The CDR3 region is CAIRAPLSSGNTIYF. The CDR3 DNA sequence: TGTGCCATAAGAGCCCCATTAAGCTCTGGAAACACCATATATTTT.

The V gene is TRBV5-8, the J gene TRBJ2-7; TRBD2 aligns across 10 bases. The CDR3 spans 15 residues. The junction had 4 bases not matched to a gene; V was cut back by 3 bases and J by 1 base. The germline V gene has CDR1 SGHTS and CDR2 YDEGEE. The CDR3 here is CASSSRTSGSYEQYF. CDR3 nucleotides: TGTGCCAGCAGCTCCCGGACTAGCGGATCCTACGAGCAGTACTTC.

Written as DNA, the CDR3 is TGTGCCACCAGCAGAGGGGGGGGAGATCAGCCCCAGCATTTT. Translated, it gives CATSRGGGDQPQHF. The chain combines TRBV15 with TRBJ1-5, with a weak D call TRBD1 (5 bases). V shed 1 base and J shed 5 bases, with 9 bases lying between them. The CDR3 sequence is 14 residues long. The germline gives CDR1 LNHNV, CDR2 YYDKDF (reference sequence).